Listed below are T cell receptor beta chains from one sample, sequenced in a study of shared clonotypes between healthy human individuals. The data were produced by immunoSEQ multiplex PCR, yet TCRdb's version contains in-frame clones alone and is incomplete. The table has under 1,900,000 clones, approximately 98.5% seen once. The specimen was naive CD4+ T cells sorted from blood. The receptors originated from a man in his thirties or forties in good health. CDR3s include the opening cysteine and the closing phenylalanine or tryptophan. The D gene is left open where the match is weak. Rows give clone size only sometimes, using once, few, many, or a class for an expanded clone.

CDR3 length	clone size	V gene	J gene	D gene	CDR3 protein	CDR3 DNA
14	NA	TRBV5-4	TRBJ2-7	TRBD2	CASSLGTRTYEQYF	TGTGCCAGCAGCTTGGGGACTAGGACCTACGAGCAGTACTTC
14	NA	TRBV19	TRBJ1-5	TRBD1	CASSSSRGDQPQHF	TGTGCCAGTAGTTCTTCCAGGGGGGATCAGCCCCAGCATTTT
14	NA	TRBV13	TRBJ2-5	NA	CASRPVGAGETQYF	TGTGCCAGCAGGCCGGTGGGCGCGGGAGAGACCCAGTACTTC
14	NA	TRBV9	TRBJ1-1	NA	CASSDGQPNTEAFF	TGTGCCAGCAGCGACGGACAGCCGAACACTGAAGCTTTCTTT
14	NA	TRBV4-1	TRBJ1-5	NA	CASSQTGANQPQHF	TGCGCCAGCAGCCAAACTGGGGCCAATCAGCCCCAGCATTTT
15	NA	TRBV4-1	TRBJ2-4	NA	CASSQAGGTKNIQYF	TGCGCCAGCAGCCAAGCAGGGGGGACCAAAAACATTCAGTACTTC
13	NA	TRBV5-6	TRBJ1-1	TRBD1	CASSRTGRTEAFF	TGTGCCAGCAGCCGGACAGGGAGGACTGAAGCTTTCTTT
14	NA	TRBV7-9	TRBJ1-5	TRBD1	CASSFDRDSQPQHF	TGTGCCAGCAGCTTCGACAGGGATAGCCAGCCCCAGCATTTT
18	NA	TRBV27	TRBJ2-2	TRBD2	CASSLTSGREPNTGELFF	TGTGCCAGCAGTTTGACTAGCGGGAGGGAACCGAACACCGGGGAGCTGTTTTTT
12	NA	TRBV5-1	TRBJ2-1	NA	CASSLSQGEQFF	TGCGCCAGCAGCTTGAGTCAAGGTGAGCAGTTCTTC
15	NA	TRBV15	TRBJ2-7	NA	CATQAGGGAVHEQYF	TGTGCCACCCAAGCAGGGGGAGGGGCGGTCCACGAGCAGTACTTC
16	NA	TRBV29-1	TRBJ2-1	NA	CSVEVGGPESYNEQFF	TGCAGCGTTGAAGTGGGAGGCCCTGAGTCCTACAATGAGCAGTTCTTC
11	NA	TRBV29-1	TRBJ2-1	TRBD2	CSVDSGTSAFF	TGCAGCGTCGACTCCGGGACTAGCGCCTTCTTC
11	NA	TRBV2	TRBJ2-5	NA	CASSRQETQYF	TGTGCCAGCAGCCGCCAAGAGACCCAGTACTTC
14	NA	TRBV5-4	TRBJ2-2	NA	CASSRGGPGGELFF	TGTGCCAGCAGCCGAGGAGGGCCGGGCGGGGAGCTGTTTTTT
13	NA	TRBV4-1	TRBJ2-7	NA	CASSPGTSREQYF	TGCGCCAGCAGCCCGGGGACCTCACGGGAGCAGTACTTC
16	NA	TRBV6-1	TRBJ2-3	NA	CASSDIWTSSTDTQYF	TGTGCCAGCAGTGATATATGGACATCCAGCACAGATACGCAGTATTTT
14	NA	TRBV6-6	TRBJ2-7	TRBD1	CASSSTGAPYEQYF	TGTGCCAGCAGTTCGACAGGGGCCCCCTACGAGCAGTACTTC
11	NA	TRBV19	TRBJ2-3	NA	CASSIARAQYF	TGTGCCAGTAGTATAGCAAGGGCGCAGTATTTT
14	NA	TRBV5-6	TRBJ2-3	NA	CASSQDPGTDTQYF	TGTGCCAGCAGTCAGGACCCGGGCACAGATACGCAGTATTTT
15	NA	TRBV2	TRBJ1-1	NA	CASNQGRFSSAEAFF	TGTGCCAGCAACCAGGGGAGGTTCTCTAGCGCTGAAGCTTTCTTT
13	NA	TRBV5-1	TRBJ2-3	NA	CASSLERTDTQYF	TGCGCCAGCAGCTTGGAAAGGACAGATACGCAGTATTTT
14	NA	TRBV6-1	TRBJ2-3	NA	CATSGVLGTDTQYF	TGTGCCACCTCAGGAGTTCTCGGCACAGATACGCAGTATTTT
14	NA	TRBV18	TRBJ1-3	NA	CASSPPPAGNTIYF	TGTGCCAGCTCACCTCCTCCGGCTGGAAACACCATATATTTT
17	NA	TRBV18	TRBJ2-5	NA	CASPVERGRTVQETQYF	TGTGCCAGCCCAGTCGAGCGAGGTCGGACAGTACAAGAGACCCAGTACTTC
17	NA	TRBV28	TRBJ2-7	TRBD2	CASTWGTSGRTSYEQYF	TGTGCCAGCACTTGGGGGACTAGCGGGAGGACCTCCTACGAGCAGTACTTC
16	once	TRBV18	TRBJ1-2	TRBD1	CASSHVTGTANYGYTF	TGTGCCAGCTCGCACGTAACCGGGACAGCCAACTATGGCTACACCTTC
14	NA	TRBV19	TRBJ2-5	NA	CASSIRGDQETQYF	TGTGCCAGTAGTATCCGGGGTGATCAAGAGACCCAGTACTTC
16	NA	TRBV5-1	TRBJ2-1	TRBD2	CASRGGRSRTYNEQFF	TGCGCCAGCAGGGGCGGGAGGAGCCGAACCTACAATGAGCAGTTCTTC
17	NA	TRBV6-1	TRBJ2-1	TRBD1	CASIDLAGGIRGDGQFF	TGTGCCAGCATTGACTTGGCAGGGGGCATACGAGGTGATGGGCAGTTCTTC
12	once	TRBV28	TRBJ2-1	NA	CAAGAGYNEQFF	TGTGCCGCGGGGGCGGGGTACAATGAGCAGTTCTTC
14	NA	TRBV5-5	TRBJ1-1	TRBD1	CASSGTARNTEAFF	TGTGCCAGCAGCGGGACAGCGAGGAACACTGAAGCTTTCTTT
16	once	TRBV15	TRBJ2-7	TRBD2	CATSIAGTSGRIEQYF	TGTGCCACCAGCATCGCGGGGACTAGCGGGAGGATTGAGCAGTACTTC